The rows below give T cell receptor beta chains drawn from one sample of a study of early T cells in non-severe SARS-CoV-2 infection. TCRdb re-analysed the 5' RACE reads in MiXCR, keeping a single row per CDR3 protein. The sample includes 25,000 to 35,000 distinct CDR3 sequences, 3.5% to 5.5% of them seen just once. The input for sequencing was whole blood, taken at baseline. These receptors originate from an adult who was a healthcare worker with PCR-confirmed SARS-CoV-2 infection or an uninfected control (not recorded which). Both conserved end residues are part of each CDR3. Each record gives: J gene, D gene, V gene, clone size, CDR3 DNA, CDR3 protein. A D gene is named only where the DNA matches it firmly. Size is stated for part of the rows, as once, few or many counts, or as a class when the clone is expanded.

j_call: TRBJ2-2; d_call: TRBD2; v_call: TRBV10-3; clone_size: few; cdr3_nt: TGTGCCATCGGGGTCGGCGGGGGGAACACCGGGGAGCTGTTTTTT; cdr3_aa: CAIGVGGGNTGELFF
j_call: TRBJ2-6; d_call: TRBD1; v_call: TRBV10-3; clone_size: many; cdr3_nt: TGTGCCATCAGTGCCCGGGACAGGGCCATCTCTGGGGCCAACGTCCTGACTTTC; cdr3_aa: CAISARDRAISGANVLTF
j_call: TRBJ2-5; d_call: .; v_call: TRBV7-8; clone_size: many; cdr3_nt: TGTGCCAGCAGGCGGAGAGGTCCAGAGACCCAGTACTTC; cdr3_aa: CASRRRGPETQYF
j_call: TRBJ2-5; d_call: .; v_call: TRBV12-3/TRBV12-4; clone_size: many; cdr3_nt: TGTGCCAGCAGCCCCGGCAGGGCCGGAAAGACCCAGTACTTC; cdr3_aa: CASSPGRAGKTQYF
j_call: TRBJ2-2; d_call: .; v_call: TRBV12-3/TRBV12-4; clone_size: .; cdr3_nt: TGTGCCAGCAGTCCAATGGGCATCGACGGGGAGCTGTTTTTT; cdr3_aa: CASSPMGIDGELFF
j_call: TRBJ2-3; d_call: .; v_call: TRBV5-4; clone_size: many; cdr3_nt: TGTGCCAGCAGCTCAGAAATTAGCACAGATACGCAGTATTTT; cdr3_aa: CASSSEISTDTQYF
j_call: TRBJ1-2; d_call: .; v_call: TRBV24-1; clone_size: many; cdr3_nt: TGTGCCACCAGTGATCCAGATTTGAACTATGGCTACACCTTC; cdr3_aa: CATSDPDLNYGYTF
j_call: TRBJ1-5; d_call: .; v_call: TRBV4-3; clone_size: many; cdr3_nt: TGCGCCAGCAGCCAAGATCGGAGGGTGGCTCAGCCCCAGCATTTT; cdr3_aa: CASSQDRRVAQPQHF
j_call: TRBJ1-5; d_call: .; v_call: TRBV9; clone_size: .; cdr3_nt: TGTGCCAGCAGCGTAGCGACAGGCCGAGATCAGCCCCAGCATTTT; cdr3_aa: CASSVATGRDQPQHF
j_call: TRBJ2-7; d_call: .; v_call: TRBV3-1; clone_size: many; cdr3_nt: TGTGCCAGCAGCCCATGGACGGCCAGGGACGAGCAGTACTTC; cdr3_aa: CASSPWTARDEQYF
j_call: TRBJ1-2; d_call: .; v_call: TRBV12-3/TRBV12-4; clone_size: .; cdr3_nt: TGTGCCAGCAGTTTGTCCGCTAACTATGGCTACACCTTC; cdr3_aa: CASSLSANYGYTF
j_call: TRBJ2-2; d_call: .; v_call: TRBV7-6; clone_size: .; cdr3_nt: TGTGCCAGCAGCTTAGGCAGGGCCCGGGACACCGGGGAGCTGTTTTTT; cdr3_aa: CASSLGRARDTGELFF
j_call: TRBJ1-2; d_call: .; v_call: TRBV6-5; clone_size: many; cdr3_nt: TGTGCCAGCAGTTACGGGGGGGGCCACTATGGCTACACCTTC; cdr3_aa: CASSYGGGHYGYTF
j_call: TRBJ1-1; d_call: TRBD1; v_call: TRBV7-9; clone_size: medium-sized; cdr3_nt: TGTGCCAGCAGCTTAGGGGACAGGAGGAACACTGAAGCTTTCTTT; cdr3_aa: CASSLGDRRNTEAFF
j_call: TRBJ2-3; d_call: .; v_call: TRBV5-1; clone_size: many; cdr3_nt: TGCGCCAGCAGCTTGACGGGAGTAGAAACAGATACGCAGTATTTT; cdr3_aa: CASSLTGVETDTQYF
j_call: TRBJ1-3; d_call: .; v_call: TRBV11-3; clone_size: many; cdr3_nt: TGTGCCAGCAGCTTAAAGGGGGTCGACACCATATATTTT; cdr3_aa: CASSLKGVDTIYF
j_call: TRBJ2-1; d_call: TRBD2; v_call: TRBV7-6; clone_size: many; cdr3_nt: TGTGCCAGCAGCTTAGAGGGTCGGGGGGTCTATGAGAATGAGCAGTTCTTC; cdr3_aa: CASSLEGRGVYENEQFF
j_call: TRBJ2-3; d_call: .; v_call: TRBV29-1; clone_size: .; cdr3_nt: TGCACTACCGGGCCCTCCCCAGATACGCAGTATTTT; cdr3_aa: CTTGPSPDTQYF
j_call: TRBJ2-1; d_call: .; v_call: TRBV29-1; clone_size: many; cdr3_nt: TGCAGCGTTGATGTGACCGGGACTCTCTCCTACAATGAGCAGTTCTTC; cdr3_aa: CSVDVTGTLSYNEQFF
j_call: TRBJ2-2; d_call: .; v_call: TRBV10-3; clone_size: many; cdr3_nt: TGTGCCATCGGTAGCCAGGGGAAGGCCGGGGAGCTGTTTTTT; cdr3_aa: CAIGSQGKAGELFF
j_call: TRBJ2-7; d_call: TRBD1; v_call: TRBV28; clone_size: many; cdr3_nt: TGTGCCAGCAGCCTATGGACAGGGGGCTCCTACGAGCAGTACTTC; cdr3_aa: CASSLWTGGSYEQYF
j_call: TRBJ2-1; d_call: .; v_call: TRBV12-3/TRBV12-4; clone_size: many; cdr3_nt: TGTGCCAGCAGTTTAGTTTCTAGTATCAATGAGCAGTTCTTC; cdr3_aa: CASSLVSSINEQFF
j_call: TRBJ2-6; d_call: .; v_call: TRBV28; clone_size: many; cdr3_nt: TGTGCCAGCATAACAGGGATAATCTCTGGGGCCAACGTCCTGACTTTC; cdr3_aa: CASITGIISGANVLTF
j_call: TRBJ2-7; d_call: .; v_call: TRBV11-3; clone_size: many; cdr3_nt: TGTGCCAGCAGCGTCCTGATAAGAACCGGGACTGCCCCCTACGAGCAGTACTTC; cdr3_aa: CASSVLIRTGTAPYEQYF
j_call: TRBJ2-5; d_call: .; v_call: TRBV29-1; clone_size: few; cdr3_nt: TGCAGCTTCCGTACAGGGCGAGAGACCCAGTACTTC; cdr3_aa: CSFRTGRETQYF
j_call: TRBJ2-3; d_call: .; v_call: TRBV7-9; clone_size: many; cdr3_nt: TGTGCCAGCAGCCCCAGAACGGTCACAGATACGCAGTATTTT; cdr3_aa: CASSPRTVTDTQYF
j_call: TRBJ2-1; d_call: .; v_call: TRBV7-6; clone_size: many; cdr3_nt: TGTGCCAGCAGCTTAGGGACGGACCGGGAGCAGTTCTTC; cdr3_aa: CASSLGTDREQFF
j_call: TRBJ1-3; d_call: .; v_call: TRBV7-9; clone_size: medium-sized; cdr3_nt: TGTGCCAGCAGCTTAGTCTCCTATCCGGACACCATATATTTT; cdr3_aa: CASSLVSYPDTIYF
j_call: TRBJ2-7; d_call: TRBD2; v_call: TRBV5-1; clone_size: many; cdr3_nt: TGCGCCAGCAGCTCTCAACTAGCGCCTACCTACGAGCAGTACTTC; cdr3_aa: CASSSQLAPTYEQYF
j_call: TRBJ2-1; d_call: TRBD1; v_call: TRBV5-4; clone_size: many; cdr3_nt: TGTGCCAGCAGCTCGACAGGGGAAGAGAACAATGAGCAGTTCTTC; cdr3_aa: CASSSTGEENNEQFF
j_call: TRBJ2-3; d_call: .; v_call: TRBV2; clone_size: many; cdr3_nt: TGTGCCACCACTAATAGGTCGGCCTTGTATTTT; cdr3_aa: CATTNRSALYF
j_call: TRBJ1-5; d_call: .; v_call: TRBV6-6; clone_size: many; cdr3_nt: TGTGCCAGCACCCCACTGCATGGGGGTAGCAATCAGCCCCAGCATTTT; cdr3_aa: CASTPLHGGSNQPQHF
j_call: TRBJ2-1; d_call: TRBD1; v_call: TRBV7-2; clone_size: few; cdr3_nt: TGTGCCAGCAGAGGGACAGCTGAGCAGTTCTTC; cdr3_aa: CASRGTAEQFF
j_call: TRBJ1-1; d_call: .; v_call: TRBV12-3/TRBV12-4; clone_size: many; cdr3_nt: TGTGCCAGCAGTTTCGTGGCAGGGGTCACTGAAGCTTTCTTT; cdr3_aa: CASSFVAGVTEAFF
j_call: TRBJ1-4; d_call: .; v_call: TRBV30; clone_size: many; cdr3_nt: TGTGCCTGGAGTGTATTGGGGGCAGGCATGAATGAAAAACTGTTTTTT; cdr3_aa: CAWSVLGAGMNEKLFF
j_call: TRBJ1-1; d_call: .; v_call: TRBV2; clone_size: many; cdr3_nt: TGTGCCAGCAGAGGAATGGTAATGAACACTGAAGCTTTCTTT; cdr3_aa: CASRGMVMNTEAFF
j_call: TRBJ1-1; d_call: .; v_call: TRBV29-1; clone_size: many; cdr3_nt: TGCAGCGTTGGTACAGGGCCGGACACTGAAGCTTTCTTT; cdr3_aa: CSVGTGPDTEAFF
j_call: TRBJ2-7; d_call: TRBD2; v_call: TRBV20-1; clone_size: many; cdr3_nt: TGCAGTGCTAGGACCCAAGGCGGGAGGGCAAACGAGCAGTACTTC; cdr3_aa: CSARTQGGRANEQYF
j_call: TRBJ2-2; d_call: TRBD2; v_call: TRBV10-2; clone_size: many; cdr3_nt: TGCGCCAGCAGTGGACTAGCGTCGAACACCGGGGAGCTGTTTTTT; cdr3_aa: CASSGLASNTGELFF
j_call: TRBJ2-1; d_call: .; v_call: TRBV5-1; clone_size: few; cdr3_nt: TGCGCCAGCAGCTTGGTGCTGGCTGATGAGCAGTTCTTC; cdr3_aa: CASSLVLADEQFF
j_call: TRBJ2-3; d_call: .; v_call: TRBV9; clone_size: many; cdr3_nt: TGTGCCAGCACCGCCTGGGGACTTTCGGCAGATACGCAGTATTTT; cdr3_aa: CASTAWGLSADTQYF
j_call: TRBJ2-3; d_call: TRBD2; v_call: TRBV12-3/TRBV12-4; clone_size: many; cdr3_nt: TGTGCCAGCAGTTCCCTAGCGGGAGGGCCCGGAGATACGCAGTATTTT; cdr3_aa: CASSSLAGGPGDTQYF
j_call: TRBJ2-1; d_call: .; v_call: TRBV7-8; clone_size: many; cdr3_nt: TGTGCCAGCAGCTTCGGAACTGCCCATTACAATGAGCAGTTCTTC; cdr3_aa: CASSFGTAHYNEQFF
j_call: TRBJ2-2; d_call: .; v_call: TRBV6-5; clone_size: many; cdr3_nt: TGTGCCAGCAGGCCGTCTATAGACACCGGGGAGCTGTTTTTT; cdr3_aa: CASRPSIDTGELFF
j_call: TRBJ1-4; d_call: .; v_call: TRBV19; clone_size: many; cdr3_nt: TGTGCCAGTAGTCTAGAAAGGGATCCCGGAGGTGAAAAACTGTTTTTT; cdr3_aa: CASSLERDPGGEKLFF
j_call: TRBJ1-2; d_call: .; v_call: TRBV4-3; clone_size: many; cdr3_nt: TGCGCCAGCAGCCACGGGGACACCCGCTACACCTTC; cdr3_aa: CASSHGDTRYTF
j_call: TRBJ2-3; d_call: .; v_call: TRBV6-5; clone_size: many; cdr3_nt: TGTGCCAGCAGTGCACAGTTAACCGGCACAGATACGCAGTATTTT; cdr3_aa: CASSAQLTGTDTQYF
j_call: TRBJ2-3; d_call: TRBD2; v_call: TRBV6-2/TRBV6-3; clone_size: many; cdr3_nt: TGTGCCAGCACCCCTCCGGGGGTAGCGGGTACGCAGTATTTT; cdr3_aa: CASTPPGVAGTQYF
j_call: TRBJ2-7; d_call: TRBD1; v_call: TRBV6-2/TRBV6-3; clone_size: .; cdr3_nt: TGTGCCAGCAGCGGGACAGAAACCTACGAGCAGTACTTC; cdr3_aa: CASSGTETYEQYF
j_call: TRBJ1-2; d_call: TRBD1; v_call: TRBV30; clone_size: many; cdr3_nt: TGTGCCTGGGACAGGGACGATCGGGGCTACACCTTC; cdr3_aa: CAWDRDDRGYTF
j_call: TRBJ2-7; d_call: TRBD1; v_call: TRBV18; clone_size: many; cdr3_nt: TGTGCCAGCTCACCACCGCAGGGGGCGCAAAGCTCCTACGAGCAGTACTTC; cdr3_aa: CASSPPQGAQSSYEQYF
j_call: TRBJ2-7; d_call: TRBD2; v_call: TRBV29-1; clone_size: many; cdr3_nt: TGCAGCGTTGAAGAACTAGCGGGAGTCGAGCAGTACTTC; cdr3_aa: CSVEELAGVEQYF
j_call: TRBJ1-4; d_call: .; v_call: TRBV29-1; clone_size: few; cdr3_nt: TGCAGCGTCGCCAGGGTGGGTGAAAAACTGTTTTTT; cdr3_aa: CSVARVGEKLFF
j_call: TRBJ2-1; d_call: .; v_call: TRBV6-5; clone_size: many; cdr3_nt: TGTGCCAGCAGCAACGAGGGGGGGAGCGCCTACAATGAGCAGTTCTTC; cdr3_aa: CASSNEGGSAYNEQFF
j_call: TRBJ2-5; d_call: .; v_call: TRBV2; clone_size: many; cdr3_nt: TGTGCCAGCAGTGGCGGGATGGCGGGAGAGACCCAGTACTTC; cdr3_aa: CASSGGMAGETQYF
j_call: TRBJ2-7; d_call: .; v_call: TRBV11-2; clone_size: many; cdr3_nt: TGTGCCAGCAGCAAGGACGGGAGCTCCTACGAGCAGTACTTC; cdr3_aa: CASSKDGSSYEQYF
j_call: TRBJ1-6; d_call: .; v_call: TRBV7-9; clone_size: many; cdr3_nt: TGTGCCAGCAGCTTAGAGGTAGGGGTCGGAAATTCACCCCTCCACTTT; cdr3_aa: CASSLEVGVGNSPLHF
j_call: TRBJ2-7; d_call: TRBD1; v_call: TRBV7-9; clone_size: many; cdr3_nt: TGTGCCAGCAGCTTAACCAGGGGGCCGAAATGGGACGAGCAGTACTTC; cdr3_aa: CASSLTRGPKWDEQYF
j_call: TRBJ1-1; d_call: .; v_call: TRBV12-3/TRBV12-4; clone_size: many; cdr3_nt: TGTGCCAGCAGTCCCGAGAAGAACACTGAAGCTTTCTTT; cdr3_aa: CASSPEKNTEAFF
j_call: TRBJ2-5; d_call: .; v_call: TRBV18; clone_size: many; cdr3_nt: TGTGCCAGCTCACCCACCGTAACCGCCCAAGAGACCCAGTACTTC; cdr3_aa: CASSPTVTAQETQYF